A single sample gave rise to the 15 T cell receptor beta chains below, sequenced in a study of cytomegalovirus exposure and HLA in healthy donors. The PCR used 60 Vbeta and 13 Jbeta primers. The repertoire was sequenced with immunoSEQ multiplex PCR; TCRdb's copy has only in-frame clones and lacks some. The sample includes under 200,000 clones, 65% to 80% of them seen just once. The sequenced material came from PBMCs. Every receptor here comes from a woman aged 40 to 50 in good health and CMV-seronegative.

This clone was observed a single time. The V and J genes are TRBV15 and TRBJ2-3; possible D gene TRBD1, 6 bases. Trimming left V 0 bases short and J 5 bases short, with 9 bases between. CDR1 LNHNV and CDR2 YYDKDF come from the germline V gene (reference sequence). This CDR3 is built from 14 residues. The CDR3 coding sequence is TGTGCCACCAGCAGAGAACAGGGTATAGATACGCAGTATTTT. Residues: CATSREQGIDTQYF.

This chain uses TRBV5-1 with TRBJ2-7; weak D call: TRBD1 (6 bases). This CDR3 region has 13 residues. V was shortened by 1 base and J by 6 bases, with 11 bases between the two germline ends. The germline V gene has CDR1 SGHRS and CDR2 YFSETQ. The CDR3: CASSLPGTLEQYF. The DNA for the CDR3 is TGCGCCAGCAGCTTGCCCGGGACACTCGAGCAGTACTTC.

There are a few counts of this clone. The chain has TRBV5-6 and TRBJ2-2, with D tentatively TRBD1 (5 bases). Germline CDR1 is SGHDT and CDR2 is YYEEEE. This CDR3 is 18 amino acids long. The ends were cut back, 6 bases at V and 8 bases at J, with 29 bases in the middle. The CDR3 sequence: CASTETGAASASVGELFF. The CDR3 DNA follows: TGTGCCAGCACCGAAACTGGGGCAGCTAGTGCATCTGTGGGGGAGCTGTTTTTT.

The V and J genes are TRBV18 and TRBJ1-6; D is perhaps TRBD1 (6 bases). CDR3 length: 16 residues. CDR1 and CDR2 from the germline V gene are KGHSH and LQKENI. Trimming took 3 bases from V and 2 from J, leaving 11 bases between them. CDR3 protein: CASSPAGDAYNSPLHF. In nucleotides, the CDR3 is TGTGCCAGCTCACCCGCAGGGGATGCCTATAATTCACCCCTCCACTTT.

The CDR3 reads CASSNNDRGNQPQHF. The CDR3 DNA follows: TGTGCCAGCAGCAATAACGACAGGGGGAATCAGCCCCAGCATTTT. The chain links TRBV5-8 to TRBJ1-5, with 9 nucleotides matching TRBD1. Germline V gene lookup returns CDR1 SGHTS and CDR2 YDEGEE. J gave up 4 bases and V 4 bases, and 6 bases lay outside the gene matches. This CDR3 region has 15 residues.

J is TRBJ2-3 and V is TRBV9; D remains unclear. Germline V gene data show CDR1 as SGDLS and CDR2 as YYNGEE. The CDR3 length is 17 residues. The V gene lost 4 bases and the J gene lost 0 bases, with 18 bases spanning the gap. The CDR3 DNA reads TGTGCCAGCAGCTCCCCGCCGACTGGAAAAAGCACAGATACGCAGTATTTT. Translation gives CASSSPPTGKSTDTQYF.

This clone was found once. This chain connects TRBV15 to TRBJ2-5, with 7 bases matching TRBD2. The CDR3 spans 15 residues. From germline, CDR1 is LNHNV and CDR2 YYDKDF (reference sequence). After removal of 3 bases from V and 1 base from J, the junction contained 5 bases not matched to a gene. CDR3 residues: CATSSSSGSQETQYF. CDR3 DNA sequence: TGTGCCACCAGCAGTTCTAGCGGTTCCCAAGAGACCCAGTACTTC.

V is TRBV5-1 and J is TRBJ2-4; 8 bases are a match to TRBD2. The CDR3 contains 15 residues. From germline, CDR1 is SGHRS and CDR2 YFSETQ. V lost 0 bases to trimming and J lost 8 bases; unmatched junction nucleotides: 7. CDR3 amino acids: CASSLGFGGADIQYF. CDR3 bases: TGCGCCAGCAGCTTGGGGTTCGGGGGGGCGGACATTCAGTACTTC.

J is TRBJ2-7 and V is TRBV9; TRBD2 matches at 9 bases. This CDR3 is 16 amino acids long. J gave up 2 bases and V 0 bases, and 6 bases lay outside the gene matches. Looked up from germline, CDR1 is SGDLS and CDR2 is YYNGEE. The CDR3 coding sequence is TGTGCCAGCAGCGTAGGGGGCGGGAGGGATACCTACGAGCAGTACTTC. It yields the protein CASSVGGGRDTYEQYF.

This clone appeared a few times. This sequence joins TRBV5-1 and TRBJ2-5, with unresolved D. V was trimmed by 4 bases and J by 0 bases, leaving 16 bases between them. The CDR3 is 16 residues long. Germline V gene data show CDR1 as SGHRS and CDR2 as YFSETQ. CDR3 sequence: CASSPETRQYQETQYF. CDR3 sequence (DNA): TGCGCCAGCAGCCCTGAGACCCGACAATACCAAGAGACCCAGTACTTC.

This chain links TRBV28 with TRBJ2-2; D may be TRBD1 (6 bases). Germline loops: CDR1 MDHEN, CDR2 SYDVKM. The CDR3 runs to 13 residues. V was trimmed by 7 bases and J by 5 bases, leaving 11 bases between them. The CDR3 loop is CASTRTETGELFF. The DNA of the CDR3 is TGTGCCAGCACTCGGACAGAGACCGGGGAGCTGTTTTTT.

The V call is TRBV30, the J call TRBJ2-3; TRBD2 aligns across 11 bases. There are 18 residues in the CDR3. V lost 3 bases to trimming and J lost 0 bases; unmatched junction nucleotides: 11. Germline CDR1 is GTSNPN and CDR2 is SVGIG (reference sequence). In nucleotides, the CDR3 is TGTGCCTGGAGGTTAGCGGGAGGGTCTTTTGTGAGCACAGATACGCAGTATTTT. It codes for CAWRLAGGSFVSTDTQYF.

The genes are TRBV11-3 and TRBJ2-1, with TRBD2 matching over 8 bases. This CDR3 spans 15 amino acids. CDR1 is SGHNT and CDR2 is YENEEA in the germline V gene. V dropped 1 base and J dropped 7; count of bases not matched to a gene: 6. The CDR3 sequence: CASSLGRGAGNEQFF. CDR3 nucleotide sequence: TGTGCCAGCAGCTTAGGGCGGGGGGCCGGGAATGAGCAGTTCTTC.

The table lists this clone with a few counts. The chain has TRBV6-6 and TRBJ1-4; 9 nucleotides match TRBD1. The junction had 7 bases not matched to a gene; V was cut back by 6 bases and J by 2 bases. CDR1 is MNHNY, CDR2 SVGAGI, per germline (reference sequence). The CDR3 consists of 16 residues. CDR3 in amino acids: CASSDRGKATNEKLFF. The CDR3 DNA follows: TGTGCCAGCAGCGACAGGGGGAAAGCCACTAATGAAAAACTGTTTTTT.

The gene calls are TRBV6-1 and TRBJ1-3; TRBD1 aligns across 7 bases. Trimming at V came to 0 bases and at J to 8 bases, leaving 10 bases not matched to a gene. Germline V gene sequence: CDR1 MNHNS, CDR2 SASEGT. This CDR3 is 16 amino acids long. CDR3 DNA: TGTGCCAGCAGTGAAGCTGCAGGGGGGTTAGTCCACACCATATATTTT. Translating gives CASSEAAGGLVHTIYF.